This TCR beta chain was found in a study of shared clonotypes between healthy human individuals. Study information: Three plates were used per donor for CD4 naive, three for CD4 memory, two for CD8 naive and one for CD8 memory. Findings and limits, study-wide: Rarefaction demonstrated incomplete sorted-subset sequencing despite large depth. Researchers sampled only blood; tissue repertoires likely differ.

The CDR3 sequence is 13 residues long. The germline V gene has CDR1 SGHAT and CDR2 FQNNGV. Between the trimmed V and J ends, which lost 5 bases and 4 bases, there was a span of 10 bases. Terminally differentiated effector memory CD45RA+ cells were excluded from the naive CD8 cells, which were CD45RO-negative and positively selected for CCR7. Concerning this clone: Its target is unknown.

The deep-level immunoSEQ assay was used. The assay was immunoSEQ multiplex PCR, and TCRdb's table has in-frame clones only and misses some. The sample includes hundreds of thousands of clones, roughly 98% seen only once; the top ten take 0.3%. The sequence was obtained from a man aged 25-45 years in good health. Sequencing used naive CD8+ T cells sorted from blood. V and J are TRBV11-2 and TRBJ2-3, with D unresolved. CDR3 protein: CASSPFSADTQYF. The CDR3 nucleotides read TGTGCCAGCAGCCCCTTTTCGGCAGATACGCAGTATTTT.